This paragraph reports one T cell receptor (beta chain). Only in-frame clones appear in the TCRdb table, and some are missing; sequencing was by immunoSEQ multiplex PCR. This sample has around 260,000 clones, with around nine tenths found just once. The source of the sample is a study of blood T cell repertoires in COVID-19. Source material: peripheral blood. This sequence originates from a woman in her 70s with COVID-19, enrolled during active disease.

In nucleotides, the CDR3 is TGTGCCACTGGGACTTTCTACGAGCAGTACTTC. Its translation: CATGTFYEQYF. The genes are TRBV19 and TRBJ2-7; possibly TRBD2 for D (6 bases). This CDR3 is 11 amino acids long. The V end lost 10 bases, the J end lost 3 bases, and 10 bases lay between the germline ends. The germline gives CDR1 LNHDA, CDR2 SQIVND (reference sequence).